The rows below give T cell receptor beta chains drawn from one sample of a study of T-cell reconstitution after alpha-beta-depleted transplantation in children. TCRdb analysed the PCR reads with MiXCR anew, one entry per CDR3 protein. The sample shows roughly 100,000 distinct CDR3 sequences, around 5.9% of them seen only once. Sequencing was performed on PBMCs, mostly from graft donor cells, taken 60 days after TCRalphabeta/CD19-depleted stem cell transplant. These receptors were obtained from a female patient under 10 years old who had a stem cell transplant for Fanconi anemia, so the T cells may come from the graft donor. CDR3s include the opening cysteine and the closing phenylalanine or tryptophan. A D gene is named only where the DNA matches it firmly. Clone size is shown for a subset of rows, as once, few, many or a class of expanded clone.

cdr3_aa: CATLLGYNEQFF
cdr3_nt: TGTGCCACCTTATTGGGGTACAATGAGCAGTTCTTC
j_call: TRBJ2-1
clone_size: many
v_call: TRBV2
d_call: NA

cdr3_aa: CASSLETGAGADTQYF
cdr3_nt: TGTGCCAGCAGCTTAGAAACGGGGGCAGGGGCAGATACGCAGTATTTT
j_call: TRBJ2-3
clone_size: many
v_call: TRBV11-3
d_call: NA

cdr3_aa: CASSWDSYEQYF
cdr3_nt: TGTGCCAGCAGTTGGGACTCCTACGAGCAGTACTTC
j_call: TRBJ2-7
clone_size: NA
v_call: TRBV28
d_call: NA

cdr3_aa: CASSSIQGQETQYF
cdr3_nt: TGTGCCAGCAGCTCGATTCAGGGCCAAGAGACCCAGTACTTC
j_call: TRBJ2-5
clone_size: NA
v_call: TRBV11-2
d_call: NA

cdr3_aa: CATSRDAGDYYEQYF
cdr3_nt: TGTGCCACCAGCAGAGATGCCGGGGACTACTACGAGCAGTACTTC
j_call: TRBJ2-7
clone_size: few
v_call: TRBV15
d_call: TRBD2

cdr3_aa: CASSPASGSNEQFF
cdr3_nt: TGCGCCAGCAGCCCGGCTAGCGGGAGCAATGAGCAGTTCTTC
j_call: TRBJ2-1
clone_size: many
v_call: TRBV5-1
d_call: TRBD2

cdr3_aa: CASSLVGAGTSQETQYF
cdr3_nt: TGCGCCAGCAGCTTGGTGGGGGCCGGAACTTCCCAAGAGACCCAGTACTTC
j_call: TRBJ2-5
clone_size: many
v_call: TRBV5-1
d_call: NA

cdr3_aa: CASSTRQQLTGELFF
cdr3_nt: TGTGCCAGCAGCACCCGACAGCAACTCACCGGGGAGCTGTTTTTT
j_call: TRBJ2-2
clone_size: many
v_call: TRBV9
d_call: NA

cdr3_aa: CASSSETSGSVEQYF
cdr3_nt: TGTGCCAGCAGCTCCGAGACTAGCGGGAGCGTCGAGCAGTACTTC
j_call: TRBJ2-7
clone_size: NA
v_call: TRBV3-1
d_call: TRBD2

cdr3_aa: CASSVELAGAGELFF
cdr3_nt: TGTGCCAGCAGCGTAGAACTAGCGGGAGCCGGGGAGCTGTTTTTT
j_call: TRBJ2-2
clone_size: many
v_call: TRBV9
d_call: TRBD2

cdr3_aa: CASSEKPRHEKETQYF
cdr3_nt: TGTGCCAGCAGTGAGAAACCACGACATGAGAAAGAGACCCAGTACTTC
j_call: TRBJ2-5
clone_size: many
v_call: TRBV25-1
d_call: NA

cdr3_aa: CASSIVAQVAYNEQFF
cdr3_nt: TGTGCCAGTAGTATAGTCGCACAAGTTGCCTACAATGAGCAGTTCTTC
j_call: TRBJ2-1
clone_size: many
v_call: TRBV19
d_call: NA

cdr3_aa: CASSHLGETQYF
cdr3_nt: TGTGCCAGCAGCCACCTAGGAGAGACCCAGTACTTC
j_call: TRBJ2-5
clone_size: many
v_call: TRBV3-1
d_call: NA

cdr3_aa: CASSLSLAGGPYNEQFF
cdr3_nt: TGTGCCAGCAGTTTGTCCCTAGCGGGAGGGCCCTACAATGAGCAGTTCTTC
j_call: TRBJ2-1
clone_size: many
v_call: TRBV12-3/TRBV12-4
d_call: TRBD2

cdr3_aa: CASSHRTGIQETQYF
cdr3_nt: TGTGCCAGCAGCCACAGGACAGGGATCCAAGAGACCCAGTACTTC
j_call: TRBJ2-5
clone_size: few
v_call: TRBV4-2
d_call: TRBD1

cdr3_aa: CASSLVRGQLAKNIQYF
cdr3_nt: TGTGCCAGCAGCTTAGTAAGGGGACAACTAGCCAAAAACATTCAGTACTTC
j_call: TRBJ2-4
clone_size: many
v_call: TRBV11-2
d_call: NA

cdr3_aa: CASSQDSGIFGETQYF
cdr3_nt: TGCGCCAGCAGCCAAGATTCAGGGATATTTGGGGAGACCCAGTACTTC
j_call: TRBJ2-5
clone_size: NA
v_call: TRBV4-1
d_call: NA

cdr3_aa: CASSSSIGGNTIYF
cdr3_nt: TGTGCCAGCAGTAGTTCCATTGGGGGAAACACCATATATTTT
j_call: TRBJ1-3
clone_size: many
v_call: TRBV7-9
d_call: NA

cdr3_aa: CSVDSLAGGLGTQYF
cdr3_nt: TGCAGCGTTGATTCCCTAGCGGGGGGGCTGGGGACCCAGTACTTC
j_call: TRBJ2-5
clone_size: many
v_call: TRBV29-1
d_call: TRBD2

cdr3_aa: CAWSVRDSGEQYF
cdr3_nt: TGTGCCTGGAGTGTACGGGATTCTGGGGAGCAGTACTTC
j_call: TRBJ2-7
clone_size: NA
v_call: TRBV30
d_call: NA

cdr3_aa: CSARDTLGTGCF
cdr3_nt: TGCAGTGCTAGAGATACCCTCGGGACAGGGTGCTTT
j_call: TRBJ1-6
clone_size: NA
v_call: TRBV20-1
d_call: TRBD1

cdr3_aa: CASGQGLSSYEQYF
cdr3_nt: TGTGCCAGCGGACAGGGGCTTAGCTCCTACGAGCAGTACTTC
j_call: TRBJ2-7
clone_size: few
v_call: TRBV3-1
d_call: TRBD1

cdr3_aa: CASRQTSSNEQFF
cdr3_nt: TGTGCCAGCAGACAGACTAGCTCGAATGAGCAGTTCTTC
j_call: TRBJ2-1
clone_size: many
v_call: TRBV12-3/TRBV12-4
d_call: TRBD2

cdr3_aa: CAISGHGTGFGYTF
cdr3_nt: TGTGCCATCAGTGGTCACGGGACAGGGTTTGGCTACACCTTC
j_call: TRBJ1-2
clone_size: many
v_call: TRBV10-3
d_call: TRBD1

cdr3_aa: CASRMTGGANVLTF
cdr3_nt: TGTGCCAGCAGAATGACAGGGGGGGCCAACGTCCTGACTTTC
j_call: TRBJ2-6
clone_size: few
v_call: TRBV12-3/TRBV12-4
d_call: TRBD1

cdr3_aa: CASRLGLAGIHYEQYF
cdr3_nt: TGTGCCAGCAGACTCGGACTAGCGGGTATCCACTACGAGCAGTACTTC
j_call: TRBJ2-7
clone_size: many
v_call: TRBV2
d_call: TRBD2

cdr3_aa: CSVLPTDYGYTF
cdr3_nt: TGCAGCGTCCTTCCCACAGACTATGGCTACACCTTC
j_call: TRBJ1-2
clone_size: many
v_call: TRBV29-1
d_call: NA

cdr3_aa: CASSRTGTGLDTQYF
cdr3_nt: TGTGCCAGCAGCCGGACCGGGACAGGGTTAGATACGCAGTATTTT
j_call: TRBJ2-3
clone_size: NA
v_call: TRBV7-2
d_call: TRBD1

cdr3_aa: CASSSGQGQTGELFF
cdr3_nt: TGTGCCAGCAGTTCGGGACAGGGGCAAACCGGGGAGCTGTTTTTT
j_call: TRBJ2-2
clone_size: NA
v_call: TRBV7-9
d_call: TRBD1

cdr3_aa: CASSPGRAKNIQYF
cdr3_nt: TGTGCCAGCAGCCCAGGGAGGGCCAAAAACATTCAGTACTTC
j_call: TRBJ2-4
clone_size: many
v_call: TRBV6-5
d_call: NA

cdr3_aa: CASSQAGINQPQHF
cdr3_nt: TGCGCCAGCAGCCAAGCCGGGATCAATCAGCCCCAGCATTTT
j_call: TRBJ1-5
clone_size: NA
v_call: TRBV4-1
d_call: NA

cdr3_aa: CASSYTIRDINSPLHF
cdr3_nt: TGTGCCAGCAGTTACACAATACGGGACATCAATTCACCCCTCCACTTT
j_call: TRBJ1-6
clone_size: few
v_call: TRBV6-5
d_call: NA

cdr3_aa: CASSYLTGANEQFF
cdr3_nt: TGTGCCAGCAGCTATCTGACTGGAGCCAATGAGCAGTTCTTC
j_call: TRBJ2-1
clone_size: few
v_call: TRBV7-6
d_call: NA

cdr3_aa: CASSVDPRRGGSGELFF
cdr3_nt: TGTGCCAGCAGCGTAGATCCCCGCCGGGGGGGCTCCGGGGAGCTGTTTTTT
j_call: TRBJ2-2
clone_size: many
v_call: TRBV9
d_call: TRBD2

cdr3_aa: CSAPGFGDYNSPLHF
cdr3_nt: TGCAGTGCCCCGGGCTTTGGGGACTATAATTCACCCCTCCACTTT
j_call: TRBJ1-6
clone_size: few
v_call: TRBV20-1
d_call: NA

cdr3_aa: CASSYNRASNQPQHF
cdr3_nt: TGTGCCAGCAGTTACAACAGGGCTAGCAATCAGCCCCAGCATTTT
j_call: TRBJ1-5
clone_size: many
v_call: TRBV12-3/TRBV12-4
d_call: NA

cdr3_aa: CASSHNAPYPETQYF
cdr3_nt: TGTGCCAGCAGTCATAATGCCCCATACCCAGAGACCCAGTACTTC
j_call: TRBJ2-5
clone_size: many
v_call: TRBV12-3/TRBV12-4
d_call: NA

cdr3_aa: CASSLNAEAFF
cdr3_nt: TGTGCCAGCAGCTTAAATGCTGAAGCTTTCTTT
j_call: TRBJ1-1
clone_size: few
v_call: TRBV11-2
d_call: NA

cdr3_aa: CASSLQGNIQYF
cdr3_nt: TGTGCCAGCAGCTTACAGGGAAACATTCAGTACTTC
j_call: TRBJ2-4
clone_size: many
v_call: TRBV11-2
d_call: NA

cdr3_aa: CASSAGTSGMHEQFF
cdr3_nt: TGTGCCAGTAGCGCCGGGACTAGCGGGATGCATGAGCAGTTCTTC
j_call: TRBJ2-1
clone_size: many
v_call: TRBV19
d_call: TRBD2

cdr3_aa: CASSSRNSPLHF
cdr3_nt: TGTGCCAGCAGTTCTCGTAATTCACCCCTCCACTTT
j_call: TRBJ1-6
clone_size: many
v_call: TRBV28
d_call: NA

cdr3_aa: CASSTVYNEQFF
cdr3_nt: TGTGCCAGCAGCACCGTCTACAATGAGCAGTTCTTC
j_call: TRBJ2-1
clone_size: many
v_call: TRBV7-2
d_call: NA

cdr3_aa: CASSPPSSRSSDTQYF
cdr3_nt: TGTGCCAGCTCACCACCGTCGAGTCGTTCTTCAGATACGCAGTATTTT
j_call: TRBJ2-3
clone_size: many
v_call: TRBV18
d_call: NA

cdr3_aa: CASSRLAGNYNEQFF
cdr3_nt: TGTGCCAGCAGCAGACTAGCCGGAAATTACAATGAGCAGTTCTTC
j_call: TRBJ2-1
clone_size: many
v_call: TRBV6-1
d_call: TRBD2

cdr3_aa: CASSLGGSAYNEQFF
cdr3_nt: TGTGCCAGCAGCTTAGGGGGGAGTGCCTACAATGAGCAGTTCTTC
j_call: TRBJ2-1
clone_size: few
v_call: TRBV11-2
d_call: NA

cdr3_aa: CASSLYGREQYF
cdr3_nt: TGTGCCAGCAGCTTATACGGGCGGGAGCAGTACTTC
j_call: TRBJ2-7
clone_size: few
v_call: TRBV7-2
d_call: NA

cdr3_aa: CSARDQDEYSNQPQHF
cdr3_nt: TGCAGTGCTAGAGATCAGGACGAGTATAGCAATCAGCCCCAGCATTTT
j_call: TRBJ1-5
clone_size: few
v_call: TRBV20-1
d_call: NA

cdr3_aa: CASSPPGTSNQPQHF
cdr3_nt: TGTGCCAGCTCACCACCGGGGACGAGCAATCAGCCCCAGCATTTT
j_call: TRBJ1-5
clone_size: many
v_call: TRBV18
d_call: NA

cdr3_aa: CASSSGRWSSYNEQFF
cdr3_nt: TGTGCCAGCAGTTCCGGGCGATGGAGCTCCTACAATGAGCAGTTCTTC
j_call: TRBJ2-1
clone_size: many
v_call: TRBV28
d_call: NA

cdr3_aa: CASSFGVLGYEQYF
cdr3_nt: TGTGCCAGCAGTTTCGGGGTACTAGGCTACGAGCAGTACTTC
j_call: TRBJ2-7
clone_size: few
v_call: TRBV27
d_call: NA

cdr3_aa: CASSLGRQETQYF
cdr3_nt: TGCGCCAGCAGCTTGGGGAGACAAGAGACCCAGTACTTC
j_call: TRBJ2-5
clone_size: many
v_call: TRBV5-1
d_call: NA

cdr3_aa: CASSLLAGGGNIQYF
cdr3_nt: TGTGCCAGCAGTCTCCTAGCGGGAGGCGGAAACATTCAGTACTTC
j_call: TRBJ2-4
clone_size: many
v_call: TRBV27
d_call: TRBD2

cdr3_aa: CASRVGSVRIEQYF
cdr3_nt: TGTGCCAGCAGGGTCGGGAGCGTAAGGATCGAGCAGTACTTC
j_call: TRBJ2-7
clone_size: many
v_call: TRBV27
d_call: NA

cdr3_aa: CASSQDLAGPSTDTQYF
cdr3_nt: TGTGCCAGCAGCCAAGATCTAGCGGGTCCTAGCACAGATACGCAGTATTTT
j_call: TRBJ2-3
clone_size: many
v_call: TRBV14
d_call: TRBD2

cdr3_aa: CASRESGEGEKLFF
cdr3_nt: TGTGCCAGCAGGGAATCCGGGGAAGGGGAAAAACTGTTTTTT
j_call: TRBJ1-4
clone_size: NA
v_call: TRBV25-1
d_call: NA

cdr3_aa: CSVLGQAGPQYF
cdr3_nt: TGCAGCGTCCTGGGACAGGCTGGTCCCCAGTACTTC
j_call: TRBJ2-5
clone_size: many
v_call: TRBV29-1
d_call: TRBD1

cdr3_aa: CASRRQGQETQYF
cdr3_nt: TGTGCCAGCAGACGACAGGGTCAAGAGACCCAGTACTTC
j_call: TRBJ2-5
clone_size: many
v_call: TRBV28
d_call: TRBD1